Listed below are T cell receptor beta chains from one sample, sequenced in a study of T-cell reconstitution after alpha-beta-depleted transplantation in children. TCRdb reprocessed the PCR reads via MiXCR and lists one record per CDR3 protein. Of about 870,000 distinct CDR3 sequences in the sample, about 15% were seen once. The source was PBMCs, mostly from graft donor cells, collected 360 days after TCRalphabeta/CD19-depleted stem cell transplant. The receptors shown here come from a male patient under 18 who had a stem cell transplant for acute lymphoblastic leukemia, so the T cells may come from the graft donor. CDR3s include the opening cysteine and the closing phenylalanine or tryptophan. D genes are given only for firm matches. For some rows the clone size is stated as once, few or many, or as a class when expanded; others skip it.

V gene: TRBV7-6
D gene: .
clone size: once
J gene: TRBJ2-1
CDR3 protein: CASSLGAAAADLTYNEQFF
CDR3 DNA: TGTGCCAGCAGCTTAGGGGCAGCGGCGGCCGACTTGACCTACAATGAGCAGTTCTTC

V gene: TRBV11-2
D gene: TRBD1
clone size: few
J gene: TRBJ2-1
CDR3 protein: CASSSSASSGGPYNEQFF
CDR3 DNA: TGTGCCAGCAGCTCCTCGGCGTCGTCAGGGGGCCCCTACAATGAGCAGTTCTTC

V gene: TRBV12-3/TRBV12-4
D gene: TRBD2
clone size: many
J gene: TRBJ2-1
CDR3 protein: CASSLKGLAANEQFF
CDR3 DNA: TGTGCCAGCAGTTTAAAGGGACTAGCCGCCAATGAGCAGTTCTTC

V gene: TRBV9
D gene: TRBD2
clone size: many
J gene: TRBJ2-3
CDR3 protein: CASSEDIPGLLGDTQYF
CDR3 DNA: TGTGCCAGCAGCGAGGACATTCCGGGACTACTGGGAGATACGCAGTATTTT

V gene: TRBV7-6
D gene: .
clone size: few
J gene: TRBJ2-7
CDR3 protein: CASSPSSAFYSYEQYF
CDR3 DNA: TGTGCCAGCAGCCCAAGTTCGGCGTTCTACTCCTACGAGCAGTACTTC

V gene: TRBV6-5
D gene: TRBD2
clone size: .
J gene: TRBJ2-5
CDR3 protein: CASSYLLAGTGETQYF
CDR3 DNA: TGTGCCAGCAGTTACTTGCTAGCGGGAACAGGAGAGACCCAGTACTTC

V gene: TRBV24-1
D gene: .
clone size: .
J gene: TRBJ2-3
CDR3 protein: CATSDLSATDTQYF
CDR3 DNA: TGTGCCACCAGTGATTTATCAGCTACAGATACGCAGTATTTT

V gene: TRBV6-2/TRBV6-3
D gene: TRBD2
clone size: few
J gene: TRBJ2-7
CDR3 protein: CASRPGLAVSFAYEQYF
CDR3 DNA: TGTGCCAGCAGACCGGGACTAGCGGTTAGTTTTGCCTACGAGCAGTACTTC

V gene: TRBV4-1
D gene: .
clone size: few
J gene: TRBJ2-1
CDR3 protein: CASSQTITYNEQFF
CDR3 DNA: TGCGCCAGCAGCCAAACTATAACCTACAATGAGCAGTTCTTC

V gene: TRBV20-1
D gene: TRBD1
clone size: many
J gene: TRBJ1-1
CDR3 protein: CSADREPNTEAFF
CDR3 DNA: TGCAGTGCTGACAGGGAACCGAACACTGAAGCTTTCTTT

V gene: TRBV27
D gene: .
clone size: few
J gene: TRBJ1-1
CDR3 protein: CASSSYLGEGAEAFF
CDR3 DNA: TGTGCCAGCAGTTCTTATCTGGGAGAAGGGGCTGAAGCTTTCTTT

V gene: TRBV10-2
D gene: .
clone size: .
J gene: TRBJ2-1
CDR3 protein: CASSENLLGNEQFF
CDR3 DNA: TGCGCCAGCAGTGAAAATCTCTTGGGCAATGAGCAGTTCTTC